The 24 T cell receptor beta chains listed next were all sequenced from one sample in a study of T cell repertoires and HLA-DP antigens. Sequencing used immunoSEQ multiplex PCR; TCRdb keeps in-frame clones, though not all of them. The sample has around 90,000 clones; 86% are singletons. These receptors' antigens are unknown. Sequencing was done on a sample of CD4+ T cells from PBMCs. These receptors were obtained from a man over 45 in good health and CMV-seronegative.

V gene TRBV5-1 combines with J gene TRBJ2-3; no clear D. Trimming shortened V by 1 base and J by 2 bases, and 11 bases separated the two germline ends. In germline, CDR1 is SGHRS, CDR2 YFSETQ. The CDR3 length is 15 residues. The CDR3 here is CASSLSPRATDTQYF. The DNA for the CDR3 is TGCGCCAGCAGCTTGTCCCCCCGAGCCACAGATACGCAGTATTTT.

CDR3 DNA: TGTGCCAGCAGCTTGGGAGGGCAGCCAGGAAACACCATATATTTT. Residues: CASSLGGQPGNTIYF. J is TRBJ1-3 and V is TRBV5-5; D unresolved. The CDR3 totals 15 residues. The germline gives CDR1 SGHKS, CDR2 YYEKEE (reference sequence). Trimming cost V 0 bases and J 4 bases, with 11 bases left between them.

The CDR3 here is CATRGTENSPLHF. The CDR3 nucleotides are TGTGCCACCAGGGGGACGGAAAATTCACCCCTCCACTTT. The chain uses TRBV10-3 and TRBJ1-6; TRBD1 aligns across 7 bases. The CDR3 contains 13 residues. Trimming removed 10 bases from V and 7 bases from J; junction bases left unmatched: 7. The germline gives CDR1 ENHRY, CDR2 SYGVKD.

The chain has TRBV7-3 and TRBJ1-3; D possibly corresponds to TRBD1 (6 bases). V gave up 2 bases and J gave up 0 bases, with 14 bases separating them. The CDR3 is made up of 17 amino acids. Germline V gene lookup returns CDR1 SGHTA and CDR2 FQGTGA. CDR3 residues: CASSLYPDSTSGNTIYF. CDR3 bases: TGTGCCAGCAGCTTATACCCGGACAGCACCTCTGGAAACACCATATATTTT.

V and J are TRBV6-6 and TRBJ2-1; TRBD2 might be the D (6 bases). CDR1 and CDR2 from the germline V gene are MNHNY and SVGAGI (reference sequence). CDR3 length: 16 residues. V lost 4 bases to trimming and J lost 7 bases, with 20 bases between them. CDR3 protein: CASSSPTLGRGNEQFF. The CDR3 coding sequence is TGTGCCAGCAGTTCCCCGACCCTGGGACGGGGGAATGAGCAGTTCTTC.

The V gene is TRBV13, the J gene TRBJ1-2; D is uncertain. Germline lookup yields CDR1 PRHDT and CDR2 FYEKMQ (reference sequence). The CDR3 sequence is 12 residues long. V was clipped by 1 base and J by 8 bases, with 8 bases between them. The CDR3 DNA is TGTGCCAGCAGCTTAGTAGCTAGGGGCTACACCTTC. Translation: CASSLVARGYTF.

The chain has TRBV27 and TRBJ1-2, with a weak D call TRBD1 (5 bases). This CDR3 contains 14 residues. Per the germline V gene, CDR1 is MNHEY and CDR2 is SMNVEV (reference sequence). V was trimmed by 0 bases and J by 2 bases, leaving 7 bases between them. The CDR3 DNA follows: TGTGCCAGCAGTTTATCGTGGGGGAACTATGGCTACACCTTC. This gives the protein CASSLSWGNYGYTF.

V gene TRBV11-2 combines with J gene TRBJ2-7; tentatively, D is TRBD1 (5 bases). With 7 bases removed from V and 2 bases from J, the gap between germline ends came to 18 bases. Germline CDR1 SGHAT, CDR2 FQNNGV. The CDR3 loop spans 15 amino acids. CDR3 sequence reads: CASNSIRAGTYEQYF. The CDR3 DNA reads TGTGCCAGCAACTCTATCAGGGCAGGGACCTACGAGCAGTACTTC.

This chain links TRBV19 with TRBJ2-3; the match to TRBD1 covers 7 bases. Unmatched junction bases numbered 13, after V lost 6 bases and J lost 4 bases. The CDR3 is made up of 16 amino acids. Per the germline V gene, CDR1 is LNHDA and CDR2 is SQIVND (reference sequence). CDR3 in amino acids: CASRSNSGGRADTQYF. For the CDR3, the DNA is TGTGCCAGTAGATCCAACTCAGGGGGTCGAGCAGATACGCAGTATTTT.

The DNA for the CDR3 is TGTGCCAGTAGATGGGGACTGAACACCGGGGAGCTGTTTTTT. Translating gives CASRWGLNTGELFF. This chain uses TRBV19 with TRBJ2-2, with D tentatively TRBD2 (6 bases). The germline gives CDR1 LNHDA, CDR2 SQIVND (reference sequence). V shed 6 bases and J shed 1 base, with 9 bases lying between them. There are 14 residues in the CDR3.

The J gene is TRBJ1-5, the V gene TRBV2; D is ambiguous. Germline V gene lookup returns CDR1 SNHLY and CDR2 FYNNEI. The CDR3 runs 13 residues. Trimming removed 4 bases from V and 7 bases from J, with 11 bases in between. The CDR3 nucleotides read TGTGCCAGCAGTGCCGAGTTGAACCAGCCCCAGCATTTT. It specifies CASSAELNQPQHF.

A single count supports this clone. The chain recombines TRBV25-1 with TRBJ2-7, with TRBD2 identical over 10 bases. J gave up 2 bases and V 3 bases, and 4 bases lay outside the gene matches. The germline CDR1 and CDR2 sequences are MGHDK and SYGVNS. The CDR3 has 15 amino acids. The CDR3 nucleotides are TGTGCCAGCAGTGACCCTAGCGGGAGTACCTACGAGCAGTACTTC. It is translated as CASSDPSGSTYEQYF.

V and J are TRBV15 and TRBJ1-2; 7 bases are shared with TRBD1. The junction had 10 bases not matched to a gene; V was cut back by 1 base and J by 11 bases. The CDR3 totals 14 residues. Germline CDR1 and CDR2: LNHNV and YYDKDF (reference sequence). The CDR3, as DNA: TGTGCCACCAGCAGAGCTGGGGACAGATACCCTTACACCTTC. Translating it yields CATSRAGDRYPYTF.

This chain joins TRBV5-1 and TRBJ2-1; the D gene is possibly TRBD1 (6 bases). CDR1 SGHRS and CDR2 YFSETQ come from the germline V gene. Trimming left V 4 bases short and J 4 bases short, with 12 bases between. This CDR3 contains 14 residues. This chain's CDR3 is CASSKGETYNEQFF. The CDR3 coding sequence is TGCGCCAGCAGCAAGGGGGAGACTTACAATGAGCAGTTCTTC.

The J gene is TRBJ1-4, the V gene TRBV7-3, with D uncertain. The ends were cut back, 5 bases at V and 0 bases at J, with 13 bases in the middle. The CDR3 covers 16 residues. Germline V CDR1 and CDR2: SGHTA, FQGTGA. The CDR3 bases are TGTGCCAGCAGCCTACAGCCGATTGCAACTAATGAAAAACTGTTTTTT. Its protein is CASSLQPIATNEKLFF. The full variable domain, completed using reference TRBV7-3 and TRBJ1-4, is GAGVSQTPSNKVTEKGKYVELRCDPISGHTALYWYRQSLGQGPEFLIYFQGTGAADDSGLPNDRFFAVRPEGSVSTLKIQRTERGDSAVYLCASSLQPIATNEKLFFGSGTQLSVL.

The table lists this clone with a few counts. The V gene is TRBV7-2, the J gene TRBJ1-6; a possible D gene is TRBD1 (6 bases). The germline CDR1 and CDR2 sequences are SGHTA and FQGNSA. This CDR3 is 15 amino acids long. V was shortened by 5 bases and J by 6 bases, with 14 bases between the two germline ends. The chain's CDR3 is CASSITTGSNSPLHF. The CDR3 DNA sequence: TGTGCCAGCAGCATTACGACAGGTTCTAATTCACCCCTCCACTTT. The variable domain in full, with the rest retrieved from reference TRBV7-2 and TRBJ1-6, is GAGVSQSPSNKVTEKGKDVELRCDPISGHTALYWYRQSLGQGLEFLIYFQGNSAPDKSGLPSDRFSAERTGGSVSTLTIQRTQQEDSAVYLCASSITTGSNSPLHFGNGTRLTVT.

V usage is TRBV9 and J usage is TRBJ1-4; D call uncertain. The CDR3 spans 14 residues. Per germline, CDR1 SGDLS and CDR2 YYNGEE. V dropped 3 bases and J dropped 12 bases, with 18 bases sitting between them. The CDR3 region is CASSETPGPFELFF. Written as DNA, the CDR3 is TGTGCCAGCAGCGAGACTCCGGGTCCTTTTGAACTGTTTTTT.

The chain employs TRBV5-1 and TRBJ2-4; maybe TRBD2 (5 bases). Germline CDR1 reads SGHRS; CDR2 reads YFSETQ. The CDR3 totals 18 residues. V shed 0 bases and J shed 0 bases, with 16 bases lying between them. The chain's CDR3 is CASSLASTGNLAKNIQYF. CDR3 nucleotide sequence: TGCGCCAGCAGCTTGGCCTCGACGGGGAATCTAGCCAAAAACATTCAGTACTTC.

The chain recombines TRBV9 with TRBJ1-5; the match to TRBD1 covers 9 bases. The CDR3 extends over 14 amino acids. J lost 3 bases, V lost 4 bases, and 2 bases had no gene match. The germline CDR1 and CDR2 sequences are SGDLS and YYNGEE. Here the CDR3 reads CASSRDRDNQPQHF. Written as DNA, the CDR3 is TGTGCCAGCAGCCGGGACAGGGACAATCAGCCCCAGCATTTT.

The chain recombines TRBV4-1 with TRBJ2-3, with 7 bases lining up with TRBD2. The CDR3 spans 16 residues. With V trimmed by 4 bases and J by 0 bases, 7 bases remained unmatched. Germline lookup yields CDR1 MGHRA and CDR2 YSYEKL. CDR3 in DNA: TGCGCCAGCAGCCCGCGGACTAGTTCTAGCACAGATACGCAGTATTTT. Amino acid sequence: CASSPRTSSSTDTQYF.

This sequence joins TRBV7-6 and TRBJ2-3; TRBD2 is a possible D gene (5 bases). Germline-derived CDR1 and CDR2 are SGHVS and FNYEAQ. V lost 1 base to trimming and J lost 1 base, with 6 bases between them. The CDR3 has 14 residues. The CDR3 is CASSLGTGTDTQYF. CDR3 coding DNA: TGTGCCAGCAGCTTAGGGACTGGCACAGATACGCAGTATTTT.

The rearrangement uses TRBV2 and TRBJ1-4, with TRBD1 matching 9 bases. V lost 6 bases, J lost 4 bases, and 18 bases stayed unmatched. The CDR3 has 19 amino acids. In germline, CDR1 is SNHLY, CDR2 FYNNEI. The CDR3 region has the DNA TGTGCCAGCAGACCCATGTTAAGCGTGAACAGGGGGCGTAATGAAAAACTGTTTTTT. It encodes CASRPMLSVNRGRNEKLFF.

The gene calls are TRBV9 and TRBJ2-2; unclear D gene. V was cut by 0 bases and J by 7 bases, with 7 bases left in between. Per germline, CDR1 SGDLS and CDR2 YYNGEE. The CDR3 is 13 residues long. The CDR3 is CASSVDLSGELFF. The DNA for the CDR3 is TGTGCCAGCAGCGTAGACCTTAGCGGGGAGCTGTTTTTT.

A remark on this clone: Other DNA sequences within the sample encode an identical CDR3. This chain uses TRBV15 with TRBJ2-7; maybe TRBD2 (5 bases). V lost 1 base and J 0 bases, leaving 7 bases between the germline ends. The CDR3 is 14 residues long. The germline CDR1 and CDR2 sequences are LNHNV and YYDKDF (reference sequence). CDR3: CATSRAGNSYEQYF. DNA for the CDR3: TGTGCCACCAGCAGAGCCGGGAACTCCTACGAGCAGTACTTC.